This T cell receptor (beta chain) comes out of a study of T cells after yellow fever vaccination. Study details: Libraries from low-cell-number fractions were prepared with the SMART-Seq v4 Ultra Low Input RNA kit.

TCRdb analysed the 5' RACE reads with MiXCR anew, one entry per CDR3 protein. The sample has 250,000 to 400,000 distinct CDR3 sequences; over 3.5% are singletons. Trimming removed 2 bases at V and 2 bases at J, with 11 bases between. Germline CDR1 and CDR2: SGHTA and FQGTGA. This CDR3 spans 15 amino acids. The genes are TRBV7-3 and TRBJ2-3, with a tentative D call TRBD2 (6 bases). Sample: PBMCs, taken 15 days after the yellow fever booster vaccination. The receptor was isolated from a man between 18 and 29 years old who received the YFV17D yellow fever vaccine. Here the CDR3 reads CASSLRGSLTDTQYF. CDR3 in DNA: TGTGCCAGCAGCTTACGGGGGTCCCTCACAGATACGCAGTATTTT.